A selection of T cell receptor beta chains follows, all from one sample in a study of blood T cell repertoires in COVID-19. The protocol was immunoSEQ multiplex PCR, while the TCRdb copy is restricted to in-frame clones and leaves out a portion. The sample carries roughly 110,000 clones, 80% to 85% recorded once. What was sequenced was peripheral blood. Receptors were obtained from a woman aged 70-85 years with acute or convalescent COVID-19. Each CDR3 is given with its conserved first and last residue. The D gene is left open where the match is weak. Clone size is shown for a subset of rows, as once, few, many or a class of expanded clone.

TRBV29-1	TRBJ2-2	few	.	TGCAGCGTTGGGTGGCAAAGGGGCACCGGGGAGCTGTTTTTT	CSVGWQRGTGELFF
TRBV5-1	TRBJ2-3	.	.	TGCGCCAGCAGCTTGGGGGGCTTGACAGATACGCAGTATTTT	CASSLGGLTDTQYF
TRBV9	TRBJ2-5	.	TRBD2	TGTGCCAGCAGCTCTAAAGCGGGGAATTTGGGAGAGACCCAGTACTTC	CASSSKAGNLGETQYF
TRBV9	TRBJ2-5	once	.	TGTGCCAGCAGCGTAGGCGGTCGGGTCCAAGAGACCCAGTACTTC	CASSVGGRVQETQYF
TRBV10-3	TRBJ1-1	.	TRBD1	TGTGCCATCAGTGAGGACAGGGGGACTGAAGCTTTCTTT	CAISEDRGTEAFF
TRBV3-1/TRBV3-2	TRBJ2-5	.	TRBD2	TGTGCCAGCAGCCAAGATTACCGACGGGGGGGCGACGAGACCCAGTACTTC	CASSQDYRRGGDETQYF
TRBV4-1	TRBJ2-7	once	TRBD1	TGCGCCAGCAGCCAAGATCCGGGACAGTCCTACGAGCAGTACTTC	CASSQDPGQSYEQYF
TRBV6-5	TRBJ1-1	.	.	TGTGCCAGCAGTTACCGCGGGGGGGCTGTTGAAGCTTTCTTT	CASSYRGGAVEAFF
TRBV3-1/TRBV3-2	TRBJ1-5	.	.	TGTGCCAGCAGTGGAGGGAGGGTCAATCAGCCCCAGCATTTT	CASSGGRVNQPQHF
TRBV5-1	TRBJ1-1	.	TRBD1	TGCGCCAGCAGCCCTGTTGTGGGACAGGGTACCACTGAAGCTTTCTTT	CASSPVVGQGTTEAFF
TRBV27	TRBJ1-4	.	TRBD1	TGTGCCAGCAGTCTCGGGACAGGACGAGATGAAAAACTGTTTTTT	CASSLGTGRDEKLFF
TRBV11-2	TRBJ2-2	.	TRBD2	TGTGCCAGCAGCTTACCCCGACTAGCGGGAGCCCCCGGGGAGCTGTTTTTT	CASSLPRLAGAPGELFF
TRBV19	TRBJ2-5	.	TRBD2	TGTGCCAGTAGTATAGGGGCCCTAGCGGGGGCTCAAGAGACCCAGTACTTC	CASSIGALAGAQETQYF
TRBV10-2	TRBJ1-2	.	.	TGCGCCAGCTGCGTGGGGCGCCCCCTCGATTATGGCTACACCTTC	CASCVGRPLDYGYTF
TRBV6-5	TRBJ1-2	few	TRBD1	TGTGCCAGCATGGCAGGGGGCCACTATGGCTACACCTTC	CASMAGGHYGYTF
TRBV20-1	TRBJ1-4	.	.	TGCAGTGCTTCCTCTAACGAAAAACTGTTTTTT	CSASSNEKLFF
TRBV7-9	TRBJ1-4	.	.	TGTGCCAGCAGCCACCCAGGGAGGCAGGAGGTCACCGATGAAAAACTGTTTTTT	CASSHPGRQEVTDEKLFF
TRBV10-3	TRBJ2-7	.	TRBD1	TGTGCCATCAGTGAGTCGGCAGGGGGCTACGAGCAGTACTTC	CAISESAGGYEQYF
TRBV4-1	TRBJ2-7	few	.	TGCGCCAGCAGCCAACGGCAGGGCTCCTACGAGCAGTACTTC	CASSQRQGSYEQYF
TRBV7-7	TRBJ2-5	.	.	TGTGCCAGCAGCTCAACTGGACTGCAAGAGACCCAGTACTTC	CASSSTGLQETQYF
TRBV19	TRBJ1-4	few	TRBD1	TGTGCCAGTAGTATCGCGGGGCAGGGGGGTGAAAAACTGTTTTTT	CASSIAGQGGEKLFF
TRBV18	TRBJ1-5	.	.	TGTGCCAGCTCACTCCAACAGGGTCAGCCCCAGCATTTT	CASSLQQGQPQHF
TRBV19	TRBJ2-1	.	.	TGTGCCAGTAGTATAGGCAGGGAAAAGCAGTTCTTC	CASSIGREKQFF
TRBV11-3	TRBJ2-3	.	.	TGTGCCAGCAGCCCCGGGGAGAGGAATGAAGATACGCAGTATTTT	CASSPGERNEDTQYF
TRBV11-2	TRBJ2-2	.	TRBD1	TGTGCCAGCAGCTTACCGGGACAGGGATTCACCGGGGAGCTGTTTTTT	CASSLPGQGFTGELFF
TRBV28	TRBJ2-1	.	TRBD2	TGTGCCAGCAGTCCACCGGGGGTAGCGGGATACAATGAGCAGTTCTTC	CASSPPGVAGYNEQFF
TRBV9	TRBJ1-2	.	.	TGTGCCAGCAGCGTAGGGGGAGGAAACTATGGCTACACCTTC	CASSVGGGNYGYTF
TRBV7-8	TRBJ2-3	.	TRBD2	TGTGCCAGCCGCTTAGGGCGGGGGGAGTCAGATACGCAGTATTTT	CASRLGRGESDTQYF
TRBV9	TRBJ2-3	.	TRBD2	TGTGCCAGCAGCGTAGTGGGTAGCGGGAGCACAGATACGCAGTATTTT	CASSVVGSGSTDTQYF
TRBV2	TRBJ1-1	.	.	TGTGCCAGCAGTATCCAAGACAAGCCGAACACTGAAGCTTTCTTT	CASSIQDKPNTEAFF
TRBV15	TRBJ1-5	.	.	TGTGCCACCAGCAGTTCACAGAGCAATCAGCCCCAGCATTTT	CATSSSQSNQPQHF